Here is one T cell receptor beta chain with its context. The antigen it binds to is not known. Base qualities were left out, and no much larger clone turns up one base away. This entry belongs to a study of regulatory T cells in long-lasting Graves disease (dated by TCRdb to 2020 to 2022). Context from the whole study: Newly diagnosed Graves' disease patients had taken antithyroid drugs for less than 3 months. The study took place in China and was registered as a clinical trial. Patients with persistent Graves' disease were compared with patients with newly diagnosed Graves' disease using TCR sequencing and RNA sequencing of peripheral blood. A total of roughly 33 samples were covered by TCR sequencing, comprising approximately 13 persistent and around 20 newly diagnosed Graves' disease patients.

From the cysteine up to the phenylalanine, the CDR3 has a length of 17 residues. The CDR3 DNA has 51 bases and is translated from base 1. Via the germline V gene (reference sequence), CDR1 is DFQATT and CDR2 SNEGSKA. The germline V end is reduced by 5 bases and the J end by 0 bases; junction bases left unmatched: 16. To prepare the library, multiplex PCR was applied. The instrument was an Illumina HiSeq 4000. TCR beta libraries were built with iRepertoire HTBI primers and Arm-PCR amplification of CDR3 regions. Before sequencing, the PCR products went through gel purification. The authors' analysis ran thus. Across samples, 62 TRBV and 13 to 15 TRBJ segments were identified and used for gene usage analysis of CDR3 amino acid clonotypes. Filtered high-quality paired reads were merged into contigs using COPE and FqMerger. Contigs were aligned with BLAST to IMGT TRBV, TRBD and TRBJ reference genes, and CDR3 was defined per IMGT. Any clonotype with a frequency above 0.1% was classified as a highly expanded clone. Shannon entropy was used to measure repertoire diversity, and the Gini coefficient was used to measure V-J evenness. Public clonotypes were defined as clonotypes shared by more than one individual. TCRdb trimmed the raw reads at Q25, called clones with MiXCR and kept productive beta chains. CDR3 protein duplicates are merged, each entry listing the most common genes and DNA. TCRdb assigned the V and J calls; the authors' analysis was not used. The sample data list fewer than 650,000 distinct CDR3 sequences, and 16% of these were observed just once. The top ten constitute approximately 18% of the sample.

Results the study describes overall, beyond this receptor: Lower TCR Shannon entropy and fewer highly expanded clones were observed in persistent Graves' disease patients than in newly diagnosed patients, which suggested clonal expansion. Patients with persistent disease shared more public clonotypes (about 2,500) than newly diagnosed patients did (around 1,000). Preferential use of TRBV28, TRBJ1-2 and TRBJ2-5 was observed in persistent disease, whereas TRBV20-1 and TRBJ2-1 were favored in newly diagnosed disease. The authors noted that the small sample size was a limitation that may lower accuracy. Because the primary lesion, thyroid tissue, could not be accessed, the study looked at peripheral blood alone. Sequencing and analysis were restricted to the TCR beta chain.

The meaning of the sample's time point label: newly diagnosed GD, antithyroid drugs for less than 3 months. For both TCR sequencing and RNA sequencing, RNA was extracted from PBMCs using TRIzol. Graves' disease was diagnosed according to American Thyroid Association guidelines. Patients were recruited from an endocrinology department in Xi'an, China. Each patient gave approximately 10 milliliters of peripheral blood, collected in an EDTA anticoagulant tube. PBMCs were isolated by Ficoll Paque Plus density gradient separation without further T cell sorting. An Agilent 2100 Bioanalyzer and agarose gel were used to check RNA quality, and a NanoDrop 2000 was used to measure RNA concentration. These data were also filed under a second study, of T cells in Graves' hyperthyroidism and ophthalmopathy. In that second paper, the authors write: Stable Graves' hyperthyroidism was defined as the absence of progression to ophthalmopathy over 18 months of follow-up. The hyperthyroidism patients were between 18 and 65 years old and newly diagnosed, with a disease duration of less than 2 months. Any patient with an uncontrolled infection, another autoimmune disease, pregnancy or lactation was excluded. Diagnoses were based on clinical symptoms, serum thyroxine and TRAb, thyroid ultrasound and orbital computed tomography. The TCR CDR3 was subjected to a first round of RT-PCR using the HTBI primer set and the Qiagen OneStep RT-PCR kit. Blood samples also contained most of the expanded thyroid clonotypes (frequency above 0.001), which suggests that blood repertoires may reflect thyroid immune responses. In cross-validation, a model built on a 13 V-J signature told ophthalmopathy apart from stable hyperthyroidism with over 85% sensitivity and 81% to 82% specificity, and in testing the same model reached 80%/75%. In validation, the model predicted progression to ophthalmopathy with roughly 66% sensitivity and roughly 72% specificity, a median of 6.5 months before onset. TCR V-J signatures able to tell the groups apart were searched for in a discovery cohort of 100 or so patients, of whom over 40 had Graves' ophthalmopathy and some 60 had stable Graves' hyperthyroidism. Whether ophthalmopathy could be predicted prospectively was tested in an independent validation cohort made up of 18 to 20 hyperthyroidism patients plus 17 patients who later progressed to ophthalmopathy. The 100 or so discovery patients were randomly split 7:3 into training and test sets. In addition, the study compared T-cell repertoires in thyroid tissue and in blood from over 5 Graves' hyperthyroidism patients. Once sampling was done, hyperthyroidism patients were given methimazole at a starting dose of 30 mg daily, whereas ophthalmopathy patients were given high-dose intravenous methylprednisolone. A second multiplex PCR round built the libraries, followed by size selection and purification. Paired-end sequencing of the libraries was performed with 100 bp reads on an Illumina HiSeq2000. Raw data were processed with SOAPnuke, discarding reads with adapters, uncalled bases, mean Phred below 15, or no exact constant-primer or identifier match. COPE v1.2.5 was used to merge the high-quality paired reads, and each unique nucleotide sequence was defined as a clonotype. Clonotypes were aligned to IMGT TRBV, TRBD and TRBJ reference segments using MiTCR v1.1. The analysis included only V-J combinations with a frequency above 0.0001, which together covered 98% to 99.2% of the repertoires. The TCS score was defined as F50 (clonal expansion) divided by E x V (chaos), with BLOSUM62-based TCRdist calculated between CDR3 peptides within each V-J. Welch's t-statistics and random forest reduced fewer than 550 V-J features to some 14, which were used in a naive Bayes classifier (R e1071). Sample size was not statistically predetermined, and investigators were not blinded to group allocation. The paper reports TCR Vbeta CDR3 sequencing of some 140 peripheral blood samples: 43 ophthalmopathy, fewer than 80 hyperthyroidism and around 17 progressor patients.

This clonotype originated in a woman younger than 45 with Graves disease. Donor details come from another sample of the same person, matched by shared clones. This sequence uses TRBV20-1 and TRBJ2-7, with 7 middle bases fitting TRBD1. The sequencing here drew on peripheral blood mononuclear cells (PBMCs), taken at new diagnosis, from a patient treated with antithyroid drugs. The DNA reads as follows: TGCAGTGCTCCCCCTACGAAGGGACAGACGAGCTCCTACGAGCAGTACTTC. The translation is CSAPPTKGQTSSYEQYF.